A single sample is the source of the 9 T cell receptor beta chains below, sequenced in a study of regulatory T cells in long-lasting Graves disease. Both iRepertoire HTBI primers and Arm-PCR of CDR3 regions were used to build the TCR beta libraries. MiXCR, applied by TCRdb to the multiplex PCR reads, yields one record per CDR3 protein. The sample lists over 250,000 distinct CDR3 sequences; roughly 21% were seen once. Time point reported: persistent/refractory GD, antithyroid drugs over 5 years with positive TRAb. The TCR library was prepared using RNA isolated from PBMCs. Sequenced here: peripheral blood mononuclear cells (PBMCs), sampled when the disease was refractory, from a patient treated with antithyroid drugs. The receptors derive from a female donor with Graves disease.

This chain links TRBV6-1 with TRBJ2-6; TRBD1 might be the D (6 bases). The ends were cut back, 6 bases at V and 4 bases at J, with 16 bases in the middle. The germline CDR1 and CDR2 sequences are MNHNS and SASEGT. The CDR3 has 16 residues. CDR3 region: CASRSTGSIGANVLTF. As DNA, the CDR3 is TGTGCCAGCAGATCTACAGGGAGCATAGGGGCCAACGTCCTGACTTTC.

The chain combines TRBV6-1 with TRBJ1-2; the D is unclear. CDR1 and CDR2 (germline): MNHNS, SASEGT. The CDR3 length is 16 residues. The V gene lost 6 bases and the J gene lost 4 bases, with 21 bases spanning the gap. The CDR3 is CASSTTGVTYFYGYTF. CDR3 nucleotides: TGTGCCAGCAGCACGACCGGGGTCACCTACTTCTATGGCTACACCTTC.

There are a few counts of this clonotype. The genes are TRBV20-1 and TRBJ2-7; the D gene is possibly TRBD1 (6 bases). V lost 0 bases and J lost 2, with 8 bases in between. The germline V gene has CDR1 DFQATT and CDR2 SNEGSKA (reference sequence). This CDR3 spans 13 amino acids. The chain's CDR3 is CSARDRGTYEQYF. In nucleotides, the CDR3 is TGCAGTGCTAGAGACAGGGGAACCTACGAGCAGTACTTC.

The chain carries TRBV7-2 and TRBJ2-1; D remains ambiguous. Germline assignment: CDR1 SGHTA and CDR2 FQGNSA. V lost 1 base and J lost 9, with 10 bases in between. This CDR3 region has 13 residues. The CDR3 protein is CASSLDPTGEQFF. In DNA form, the CDR3 reads TGTGCCAGCAGCTTAGACCCTACCGGTGAGCAGTTCTTC. The variable domain in full, completed from reference TRBV7-2 and TRBJ2-1, reads GAGVSQSPSNKVTEKGKDVELRCDPISGHTALYWYRQSLGQGLEFLIYFQGNSAPDKSGLPSDRFSAERTGGSVSTLTIQRTQQEDSAVYLCASSLDPTGEQFFGPGTRLTVL.

The chain uses TRBV28 and TRBJ2-2; 8 bases line up with TRBD2. The V gene's germline CDR1 is MDHEN and CDR2 SYDVKM. This CDR3 spans 19 amino acids. V lost 6 bases to trimming and J lost 2 bases; unmatched junction nucleotides: 17. Here the CDR3 reads CASRRRLAGRQRNTGELFF. The CDR3 DNA reads as TGTGCCAGCAGACGGAGGCTAGCGGGCCGCCAAAGAAACACCGGGGAGCTGTTTTTT.

This chain joins TRBV6-1 and TRBJ2-7, with D possibly matching TRBD1 (6 bases). V gave up 7 bases and J gave up 0 bases, with 13 bases separating them. The CDR3 consists of 14 residues. The germline CDR1 and CDR2 sequences are MNHNS and SASEGT. Written as DNA, the CDR3 is TGTGCCAGCACCCGACAGGTATCCTCCTACGAGCAGTACTTC. It yields the protein CASTRQVSSYEQYF.

Ten or more counts support this clonotype. The chain joins TRBV28 to TRBJ1-6; tentative D call: TRBD1 (6 bases). Germline values: CDR1 MDHEN, CDR2 SYDVKM. V lost 6 bases and J lost 7, with 16 bases in between. The CDR3 totals 15 residues. The CDR3 bases are TGTGCCAGCAGACCGGCGGCAGGGGAGAATTCACCCCTCCACTTT. It encodes CASRPAAGENSPLHF.

A few counts support this clonotype. The chain joins TRBV6-2 or TRBV6-3 to TRBJ2-4; 9 positions match TRBD1. This CDR3 region has 15 residues. Unmatched junction bases numbered 9, after V lost 5 bases and J lost 7 bases. Germline assignment: CDR1 MNHEY and CDR2 SVGEGT. CDR3 nucleotides: TGTGCCAGCAGTCGACCGGGACAGGGAGTGAACATTCAGTACTTC. The encoded protein is CASSRPGQGVNIQYF.

This rearrangement joins TRBV6-4 to TRBJ2-3, with 9 positions matching TRBD2. CDR3 size: 17 residues. Losses at the gene ends were 3 bases for V and 4 bases for J; bases not matched to a gene: 11. From germline, CDR1 is MRHNA and CDR2 SNTAGT. In DNA form, the CDR3 reads TGTGCCAGCAGTGATGTGTGGGAGCGGGAGGACTCAGATACGCAGTATTTT. The encoded protein is CASSDVWEREDSDTQYF.